This T cell receptor beta chain was recorded in a study of blood T cell repertoires in COVID-19. Across the study: Sites across the United States, Italy and Spain contributed samples from acute and convalescent COVID-19.

The CDR3 runs to 14 residues. With 5 bases removed from V and 3 bases from J, the gap between germline ends came to 10 bases. Germline V gives CDR1 SSHAT, CDR2 FNYEAQ (reference sequence). Libraries were prepared by immunoSEQ multiplex PCR; TCRdb keeps only in-frame clonotypes and omits some of them. The sample contains fewer than 400,000 clones, 85% of which appear only once. V usage is TRBV7-7 and J usage is TRBJ2-2, with D perhaps matching TRBD1 (6 bases). The specimen sequenced was peripheral blood. The receptor was derived from a woman aged 18-29 years with acute or convalescent COVID-19. DNA of the CDR3: TGTGCCAGCAGCGTAGGACAGTACACCGGGGAGCTGTTTTTT. It is translated as CASSVGQYTGELFF. The complete variable domain, with remaining parts taken from reference TRBV7-7 and TRBJ2-2, reads GAGVSQSPRYKVTKRGQDVTLRCDPISSHATLYWYQQALGQGPEFLTYFNYEAQPDKSGLPSDRFSAERPEGSISTLTIQRTEQRDSAMYRCASSVGQYTGELFFGEGSRLTVL.